The 26 T cell receptor beta chains in this list originate from one sample, sequenced in a study of T cell responses to AZD1222 COVID-19 vaccine. Method: immunoSEQ multiplex PCR; TCRdb's copy keeps in-frame clones and lacks some. The repertoire holds some 200,000 clones, approximately 91% seen once, with roughly 0.98% in the top ten. The specimen comprised peripheral blood, sampled on day 0 of AZD1222 vaccination. These receptors all come from an adult in good health.

The V gene is TRBV6-5, the J gene TRBJ1-1; maybe TRBD1 (5 bases). The CDR3 is 15 amino acids. Trimming stripped 7 bases from V and 3 bases from J, with 18 bases between. Germline V CDR1 and CDR2: MNHEY, SVGAGI. The CDR3 here is CASKEYGGVDTEAFF. CDR3 bases: TGTGCCAGCAAGGAATACGGGGGGGTGGACACTGAAGCTTTCTTT.

V usage is TRBV10-3 and J usage is TRBJ1-5; 12 nucleotides agree with TRBD1. The germline CDR1 and CDR2 sequences are ENHRY and SYGVKD. J gave up 1 base and V 6 bases, and 4 bases lay outside the gene matches. The CDR3 is 16 amino acids. DNA for the CDR3: TGTGCCATCAGCAAGGGACAGGGGGCGAGCAATCAGCCCCAGCATTTT. Amino acids: CAISKGQGASNQPQHF.

The chain links TRBV5-4 to TRBJ1-1; perhaps TRBD1 as D (6 bases). Trimming took 4 bases from V and 2 from J, leaving 12 bases between them. This CDR3 is built from 14 residues. In germline, CDR1 is SGHNT, CDR2 YYREEE (reference sequence). CDR3 DNA: TGTGCCAGCAGCCCAAGTGGGACAAACACTGAAGCTTTCTTT. It codes for CASSPSGTNTEAFF.

This chain uses TRBV5-1 with TRBJ1-2; 11 nucleotides match TRBD1. J lost 4 bases, V lost 2 bases, and 7 bases had no gene match. The CDR3 is made up of 16 amino acids. Germline V gene data show CDR1 as SGHRS and CDR2 as YFSETQ. CDR3 residues: CASSLNPGQGAYGYTF. The DNA of the CDR3 is TGCGCCAGCAGCTTAAATCCCGGACAGGGGGCCTATGGCTACACCTTC.

The V and J genes are TRBV6-2 or TRBV6-3 and TRBJ2-6; D may be TRBD1 (7 bases). The CDR3 runs 18 residues. Trimming stripped 5 bases from V and 0 bases from J, with 17 bases between. The germline gives CDR1 MNHEY, CDR2 SVGEGT. The CDR3 sequence: CASSGLRGESSGANVLTF. The CDR3 DNA reads as TGTGCCAGCAGTGGACTCAGGGGGGAAAGCTCTGGGGCCAACGTCCTGACTTTC.

The V and J genes are TRBV11-3 and TRBJ1-1, with D possibly TRBD1 on 6 matching bases. Germline loops: CDR1 SGHNT, CDR2 YENEEA. CDR3 size: 14 residues. Trimming removed 2 bases from V and 4 bases from J, with 11 bases in between. For the CDR3, the DNA is TGTGCCAGCAGCTTACGAGGGGGGGCCACTGAAGCTTTCTTT. It yields the protein CASSLRGGATEAFF.

The chain combines TRBV28 with TRBJ2-7; no clear D gene. CDR3 size: 14 residues. Trimming removed 2 bases from V and 2 bases from J, with 10 bases in between. Germline V gene lookup returns CDR1 MDHEN and CDR2 SYDVKM. The DNA of the CDR3 is TGTGCCAGCAGTTTACGAGCTGGGACCTACGAGCAGTACTTC. It encodes CASSLRAGTYEQYF. Together with reference TRBV28 and TRBJ2-7, the CDR3 gives the full variable domain: DVKVTQSSRYLVKRTGEKVFLECVQDMDHENMFWYRQDPGLGLRLIYFSYDVKMKEKGDIPEGYSVSREKKERFSLILESASTNQTSMYLCASSLRAGTYEQYFGPGTRLTVT.

This clone was seen only a few times. J is TRBJ1-2 and V is TRBV28; D not certain. V shed 6 bases and J shed 5 bases, with 10 bases lying between them. The CDR3 sequence is 12 residues long. Germline CDR1 is MDHEN and CDR2 is SYDVKM. The CDR3 DNA reads TGTGCCAGCAGCGGTGTCTATTATGGCTACACCTTC. This translates into CASSGVYYGYTF.

The chain links TRBV19 to TRBJ2-1; D may be TRBD1 (5 bases). Germline V gene data show CDR1 as LNHDA and CDR2 as SQIVND (reference sequence). This CDR3 has 15 amino acids. Trimming shortened V by 2 bases and J by 10 bases, and 18 bases separated the two germline ends. The CDR3 reads CASSISRAPQEEQFF. The CDR3 DNA reads as TGTGCCAGTAGTATAAGCAGGGCGCCTCAGGAGGAGCAGTTCTTC.

The chain carries TRBV19 and TRBJ1-1; tentative D call: TRBD1 (5 bases). Germline V gene lookup returns CDR1 LNHDA and CDR2 SQIVND (reference sequence). V dropped 5 bases and J dropped 2 bases, with 15 bases sitting between them. The CDR3 is 15 residues long. The CDR3 region is CASSVANGANTEAFF. The CDR3, as DNA: TGTGCCAGTAGTGTAGCCAATGGGGCCAACACTGAAGCTTTCTTT.

The chain recombines TRBV1 with TRBJ2-2; TRBD2 was called by the table and not checked on the DNA. TRBV1 is labeled a pseudogene. The CDR3 loop spans 16 amino acids. CDR3 sequence (DNA): TGCACCAGCAGCCAAGATCGGCGGGGGTCGGGATGGGAGCTGTTTTTT. This codes for CTSSQDRRGSGWELFF.

This rearrangement joins TRBV19 to TRBJ2-1; 9 nucleotides line up with TRBD2. Germline V gene lookup returns CDR1 LNHDA and CDR2 SQIVND (reference sequence). Trimming cost V 3 bases and J 7 bases; bases outside gene matches: 10. CDR3 length equals 16 residues. The CDR3 region is CASSILGGGALNEQFF. CDR3 bases: TGTGCCAGTAGTATTCTCGGCGGGGGGGCTTTGAATGAGCAGTTCTTC.

This chain connects TRBV5-4 to TRBJ1-1, with unresolved D. Trimming shortened V by 0 bases and J by 1 base, and 10 bases separated the two germline ends. This CDR3 comprises 15 residues. Looked up from germline, CDR1 is SGHNT and CDR2 is YYREEE (reference sequence). The CDR3: CASSLGRNQNTEAFF. CDR3 sequence (DNA): TGTGCCAGCAGCTTGGGGAGAAACCAGAACACTGAAGCTTTCTTT.

The chain couples TRBV19 to TRBJ2-3; D gene ambiguous. Germline V gene lookup returns CDR1 LNHDA and CDR2 SQIVND (reference sequence). Deletions cut 6 bases from V and 2 bases from J, with 12 bases between. CDR3 length: 14 residues. CDR3: CASRSAGDTDTQYF. CDR3 bases: TGTGCCAGTAGGTCGGCAGGAGACACAGATACGCAGTATTTT.

J is TRBJ2-2 and V is TRBV27, with 10 bases aligning to TRBD2. Trimming cost V 3 bases and J 6 bases; bases outside gene matches: 4. CDR3 length: 15 residues. Germline CDR1 reads MNHEY; CDR2 reads SMNVEV (reference sequence). This CDR3 is CASSFTAGGSGELFF. The CDR3 DNA is TGTGCCAGCAGTTTCACAGCGGGAGGGTCCGGGGAGCTGTTTTTT.

The rearrangement uses TRBV7-9 and TRBJ2-1; TRBD1 is a possible D gene (5 bases). CDR3 length: 16 residues. Between the trimmed V and J ends, which lost 4 bases and 4 bases, there was a span of 17 bases. Germline V gene sequence: CDR1 SEHNR, CDR2 FQNEAQ (reference sequence). CDR3 residues: CASSSTDSAIYNEQFF. In nucleotides, the CDR3 is TGTGCCAGCAGCTCGACAGACAGCGCTATTTACAATGAGCAGTTCTTC.

This clone was found once. V gene TRBV20-1 combines with J gene TRBJ1-2; D is undetermined. This CDR3 has 10 residues. V lost 3 bases and J lost 8, with 7 bases in between. Germline V lookup: CDR1 DFQATT, CDR2 SNEGSKA (reference sequence). The chain's CDR3 is CSARDSGYTF. The CDR3 region has the DNA TGCAGTGCTAGGGATTCGGGCTACACCTTC.

This clone was counted a single time. V is TRBV11-2 and J is TRBJ1-6; D perhaps matches TRBD1 (5 bases). This CDR3 is 19 amino acids long. The V end was cut by 2 bases, the J end by 0 bases, with 17 bases between. Per the germline V gene, CDR1 is SGHAT and CDR2 is FQNNGV. As DNA, the CDR3 is TGTGCCAGCAGCTTACGACGGGGCGGAGGGAGCTCCTATAATTCACCCCTCCACTTT. This gives the protein CASSLRRGGGSSYNSPLHF.

The chain carries TRBV7-2 and TRBJ2-7; no clear D gene. CDR3 length: 13 residues. Germline CDR1 reads SGHTA; CDR2 reads FQGNSA. Trimming cost V 5 bases and J 2 bases, with 10 bases left between them. CDR3 protein: CASSPPSPYEQYF. As DNA, the CDR3 is TGTGCCAGCAGCCCGCCGTCACCCTACGAGCAGTACTTC.

The chain recombines TRBV12-5 with TRBJ1-5; D gene uncertain. CDR1 is LGHNT and CDR2 is FRNRAP in the germline V gene. The CDR3 has 13 amino acids. Deletions cut 1 base from V and 7 bases from J, with 8 bases between. The CDR3 spells CASGLDSGQPQHF. CDR3 DNA: TGTGCTAGTGGTTTGGACAGCGGGCAGCCCCAGCATTTT.

The chain joins TRBV15 to TRBJ2-7; D perhaps matches TRBD2 (5 bases). The CDR3 spans 12 residues. Trimming removed 3 bases from V and 7 bases from J, with 10 bases in between. Germline V gives CDR1 LNHNV, CDR2 YYDKDF (reference sequence). The CDR3 here is CATSRGREEQYF. The CDR3 DNA sequence: TGTGCCACCAGCAGGGGCCGGGAAGAGCAGTACTTC.

The chain couples TRBV9 to TRBJ2-1, with TRBD2 identical over 14 bases. Germline CDR1 SGDLS, CDR2 YYNGEE. There are 18 residues in the CDR3. Losses at the gene ends were 4 bases for V and 5 bases for J; bases not matched to a gene: 11. The CDR3 DNA sequence: TGTGCCAGCAGCCAATCGGAGACTAGCGGGGGGGCGGACAATGAGCAGTTCTTC. As protein: CASSQSETSGGADNEQFF.

A single count supports this clone. V is TRBV19 and J is TRBJ1-2; D remains ambiguous. Trimming left V 5 bases short and J 2 bases short, with 12 bases between. CDR3 length: 14 amino acids. Germline CDR1 and CDR2: LNHDA and SQIVND (reference sequence). CDR3 region: CASSSTLVNYGYTF. CDR3 coding DNA: TGTGCCAGTAGTTCGACCTTAGTGAACTATGGCTACACCTTC.

This chain connects TRBV5-1 to TRBJ1-1; D is unclear. V shed 0 bases and J shed 1 base, with 13 bases lying between them. This CDR3 has 16 amino acids. CDR1 and CDR2 from the germline V gene are SGHRS and YFSETQ. As DNA, the CDR3 is TGCGCCAGCAGCTTGGTTCTCATCCAAGCGAACACTGAAGCTTTCTTT. Translated: CASSLVLIQANTEAFF.

This clone has only one observation. V usage is TRBV9 and J usage is TRBJ1-6; weak D call: TRBD1 (5 bases). CDR1 and CDR2 from the germline V gene are SGDLS and YYNGEE. The CDR3 is 17 residues long. V lost 3 bases and J 1 base, leaving 14 bases between the germline ends. The CDR3 DNA reads as TGTGCCAGCAGCGCGACTCAGGGCAGGTCCTATAATTCACCCCTCCACTTT. It codes for CASSATQGRSYNSPLHF.

J is TRBJ2-3 and V is TRBV7-8, with D possibly being TRBD2 (5 bases). CDR3 length: 16 amino acids. The germline CDR1 and CDR2 sequences are SGHVS and FQNEAQ. The ends were cut back, 5 bases at V and 2 bases at J, with 17 bases in the middle. As DNA, the CDR3 is TGTGCCAGCAGCGCCCGGGCCAGCGGATTCACAGATACGCAGTATTTT. Its translation is CASSARASGFTDTQYF.